A single sample is the source of the 10 T cell receptor beta chains below, sequenced in a study of blood T cell repertoires in COVID-19. Clones were read by immunoSEQ multiplex PCR, and TCRdb kept only the in-frame ones, dropping some. The repertoire holds about 170,000 clones, with about 85% as singletons. Sequencing was done on a sample of peripheral blood. These receptors were taken from a man aged 55 to 70 who had recovered from COVID-19.

The chain recombines TRBV11-2 with TRBJ2-5; TRBD1 might be the D (5 bases). There are 14 residues in the CDR3. The V gene's germline CDR1 is SGHAT and CDR2 FQNNGV. Trimming took off 2 bases at V and 2 bases at J, with 9 bases between the two ends. The CDR3 loop is CASSLNTGQETQYF. In DNA, the CDR3 is TGTGCCAGCAGCTTAAACACAGGACAAGAGACCCAGTACTTC.

The rearrangement links TRBV7-6 to TRBJ2-3; 8 nucleotides match TRBD2. Germline trimming cut 5 bases from V and 3 bases from J; bases unmatched to any gene: 4. CDR3 length equals 14 residues. Germline CDR1 is SGHVS and CDR2 is FNYEAQ. The CDR3 sequence is CASSLRGGTDTQYF. As DNA, the CDR3 is TGTGCCAGCAGCCTCCGGGGGGGAACAGATACGCAGTATTTT.

The CDR3, as DNA: TGTGCCAGCAGTGACAGAGGACTAGCAGGCTCCAATGAGCAGTTCTTC. Translating gives CASSDRGLAGSNEQFF. The chain combines TRBV2 with TRBJ2-1; 8 bases are shared with TRBD2. Germline trimming cut 3 bases from V and 6 bases from J; bases unmatched to any gene: 10. CDR1 is SNHLY, CDR2 FYNNEI, per germline. This CDR3 is built from 16 residues. Full variable domain (outside the CDR3, taken from reference TRBV2 and TRBJ2-1): EPEVTQTPSHQVTQMGQEVILRCVPISNHLYFYWYRQILGQKVEFLVSFYNNEISEKSEIFDDQFSVERPDGSNFTLKIRSTKLEDSAMYFCASSDRGLAGSNEQFFGPGTRLTVL.

The J gene is TRBJ1-1, the V gene TRBV6-4; TRBD1 aligns across 8 bases. After removal of 6 bases from V and 3 bases from J, the junction contained 6 bases not matched to a gene. The germline gives CDR1 MRHNA, CDR2 SNTAGT. CDR3 length equals 14 residues. The CDR3, as DNA: TGTGCCAGCAGAGGACAGGGATACGACACTGAAGCTTTCTTT. Translation: CASRGQGYDTEAFF.

The chain uses TRBV19 and TRBJ1-1; D may be TRBD1 (6 bases). Germline V gene lookup returns CDR1 LNHDA and CDR2 SQIVND (reference sequence). This CDR3 comprises 13 residues. V was pared by 5 bases and J by 5 bases, with 12 bases between. The CDR3 loop is CASSRDRSTEAFF. The CDR3 nucleotides read TGTGCCAGTAGTCGTGACAGGTCGACTGAAGCTTTCTTT. Full variable domain (missing parts from reference TRBV19 and TRBJ1-1): DGGITQSPKYLFRKEGQNVTLSCEQNLNHDAMYWYRQDPGQGLRLIYYSQIVNDFQKGDIAEGYSVSREKKESFPLTVTSAQKNPTAFYLCASSRDRSTEAFFGQGTRLTVV.

This clone was found once. DNA for the CDR3: TGTGCCAGCAGACCCGACAGGGATAATTCACCCCTCCACTTT. Encoded protein: CASRPDRDNSPLHF. J is TRBJ1-6 and V is TRBV6-5; TRBD1 matches at 7 bases. The CDR3 runs 14 residues. The germline gives CDR1 MNHEY, CDR2 SVGAGI. V lost 6 bases to trimming and J lost 5 bases; unmatched junction nucleotides: 4.

The chain uses TRBV9 and TRBJ1-6; no clear D gene. The germline gives CDR1 SGDLS, CDR2 YYNGEE. This CDR3 has 14 amino acids. Trimming pared 7 bases from V and 7 bases from J, leaving 15 bases between. The CDR3 DNA is TGTGCCAGCTCAAAGGGAGAAGGGAATTCACCCCTCCACTTT. Encoded protein: CASSKGEGNSPLHF.

The chain combines TRBV11-3 with TRBJ2-7; D is possibly TRBD2 (5 bases). CDR1 is SGHNT and CDR2 is YENEEA in the germline V gene. The CDR3 loop spans 17 amino acids. V dropped 5 bases and J dropped 0 bases, with 20 bases sitting between them. CDR3 in DNA: TGTGCCAGCAGCCCTCTTTCCTCGGAGGACTTCTCCTACGAGCAGTACTTC. Protein product: CASSPLSSEDFSYEQYF.

J is TRBJ1-1 and V is TRBV18; weak D call: TRBD1 (5 bases). Between the trimmed V and J ends, which lost 7 bases and 3 bases, there was a span of 12 bases. Germline-derived CDR1 and CDR2 are KGHSH and LQKENI. CDR3 length: 13 amino acids. CDR3 sequence reads: CASLGQRDTEAFF. Here the CDR3 DNA reads TGTGCCAGCTTAGGACAAAGGGACACTGAAGCTTTCTTT.

V is TRBV7-9 and J is TRBJ1-2; D not certain. Germline CDR1 and CDR2: SEHNR and FQNEAQ (reference sequence). The CDR3 length is 12 residues. With 4 bases removed from V and 4 bases from J, the gap between germline ends came to 7 bases. The CDR3 DNA reads as TGTGCCAGCAGCTCCACAGTCTATGGCTACACCTTC. Translating gives CASSSTVYGYTF.